This T cell receptor (beta chain) is drawn from a study of shared clonotypes between healthy human individuals. General observations from the study: Researchers found naive subsets generally carried larger estimated richness than memory subsets.

Germline-derived CDR1 and CDR2 are SGHTA and FQGNSA. This CDR3 has 15 residues. The ends were cut back, 5 bases at V and 6 bases at J, with 16 bases in the middle. Method: immunoSEQ multiplex PCR; TCRdb's copy keeps in-frame clones and lacks some. The sample consists of just over 2,000,000 clones, roughly 95% of them appearing once. Of note for this clone: Antigen specificity is unknown.

The receptor comes from a man aged 18-30 years in good health. The chain carries TRBV7-2 and TRBJ2-2; possibly TRBD1 for D (6 bases). The material sequenced was naive CD4+ T cells sorted from blood. Noted subset: CD45RA+ positively selected. The CDR3 bases are TGTGCCAGCAGCATCTCCGGGACACAGCCCGGGGAGCTGTTTTTT. Its translation: CASSISGTQPGELFF.